This entry lists 17 T cell receptor beta chains sequenced from one sample in a study of cytomegalovirus exposure and HLA in healthy donors. Vbeta (60) and Jbeta (13) primers were used in the PCR. Generated by immunoSEQ multiplex PCR, the TCRdb table keeps only in-frame clones and is missing some. The table lists approximately 160,000 clones, around 86% of them singletons, with more than 1.5% in the top ten. Sequencing was done on a sample of PBMCs. All receptors derive from a human donor in good health.

This sequence joins TRBV4-1 and TRBJ2-5; 10 bases fit TRBD2. Per the germline V gene, CDR1 is MGHRA and CDR2 is YSYEKL. This CDR3 is built from 15 residues. V lost 4 bases to trimming and J lost 7 bases; unmatched junction nucleotides: 9. The CDR3 DNA reads as TGCGCCAGCAGCCTTAGCGGGGGGAACCTAGGGACCCAGTACTTC. Translating it yields CASSLSGGNLGTQYF.

The chain joins TRBV18 to TRBJ2-5, with D perhaps TRBD2 (5 bases). Trimming cost V 5 bases and J 2 bases, with 12 bases left between them. The germline CDR1 and CDR2 sequences are KGHSH and LQKENI. CDR3 size: 14 residues. This CDR3 is CASSAGGAQETQYF. CDR3 nucleotide sequence: TGTGCCAGCTCAGCGGGTGGAGCTCAAGAGACCCAGTACTTC.

CDR3 amino acids: CASRRRGGYYGYTF. CDR3 coding DNA: TGTGCCAGCAGGAGGCGGGGGGGGTACTATGGCTACACCTTC. The chain uses TRBV2 and TRBJ1-2; possibly TRBD1 for D (5 bases). The CDR3 contains 14 residues. Germline V gene lookup returns CDR1 SNHLY and CDR2 FYNNEI. Trimming left V 6 bases short and J 3 bases short, with 14 bases between.

This clone was recorded a few times. The genes are TRBV6-5 and TRBJ1-3; 9 positions match TRBD1. The CDR3 consists of 15 residues. CDR1 and CDR2 from the germline V gene are MNHEY and SVGAGI. V lost 2 bases to trimming and J lost 8 bases; unmatched junction nucleotides: 7. CDR3: CASSYSTGGADTIYF. The CDR3 bases are TGTGCCAGCAGTTACAGCACAGGGGGCGCGGACACCATATATTTT.

This chain links TRBV25-1 with TRBJ1-1, with TRBD1 matching 9 bases. The CDR3 runs 14 residues. With V trimmed by 8 bases and J by 5 bases, 9 bases remained unmatched. The germline V gene encodes CDR1 MGHDK and CDR2 SYGVNS. The CDR3 DNA sequence: TGTGCCAGCTCCCCCGGGACAGGGTGGACTGAAGCTTTCTTT. Its translation: CASSPGTGWTEAFF.

The chain links TRBV11-3 to TRBJ2-1; D gene uncertain. Germline V gene sequence: CDR1 SGHNT, CDR2 YENEEA. The CDR3 spans 15 residues. V lost 2 bases to trimming and J lost 0 bases, with 8 bases between them. CDR3 loop: CASSLQQSSYNEQFF. The CDR3 nucleotides are TGTGCCAGCAGCTTACAACAGAGCTCCTACAATGAGCAGTTCTTC.

The chain links TRBV11-2 to TRBJ1-5, with 7 nucleotides matching TRBD1. The junction had 4 bases not matched to a gene; V was cut back by 3 bases and J by 2 bases. In germline, CDR1 is SGHAT, CDR2 FQNNGV. The CDR3 is made up of 15 amino acids. CDR3 DNA: TGTGCCAGCAGCTTGACAGGGTTGGGCAATCAGCCCCAGCATTTT. Translation gives CASSLTGLGNQPQHF.

Concerning this clone itself: Other DNA sequences in this sample translate to the same CDR3. This chain joins TRBV9 and TRBJ2-7; D might be TRBD2 (5 bases). Looked up from germline, CDR1 is SGDLS and CDR2 is YYNGEE. The CDR3 contains 14 residues. With 0 bases removed from V and 1 base from J, the gap between germline ends came to 8 bases. CDR3: CASSVAGLSYEQYF. CDR3 DNA: TGTGCCAGCAGCGTAGCGGGGTTGTCCTACGAGCAGTACTTC. The full variable domain, completed using reference TRBV9 and TRBJ2-7, is DSGVTQTPKHLITATGQRVTLRCSPRSGDLSVYWYQQSLDQGLQFLIQYYNGEERAKGNILERFSAQQFPDLHSELNLSSLELGDSALYFCASSVAGLSYEQYFGPGTRLTVT.

The chain is built from TRBV2 and TRBJ1-4; a weak D match, TRBD1 (6 bases). The CDR3 spans 16 residues. Germline V gene sequence: CDR1 SNHLY, CDR2 FYNNEI. V lost 6 bases and J lost 3, with 17 bases in between. As DNA, the CDR3 is TGTGCCAGCAGCCAAGGGGGGGTCGATGCTAATGAAAAACTGTTTTTT. Translating it yields CASSQGGVDANEKLFF.

The rearrangement uses TRBV10-3 and TRBJ2-7, with 9 bases aligning to TRBD2. Germline loops: CDR1 ENHRY, CDR2 SYGVKD. With V trimmed by 2 bases and J by 3 bases, 5 bases remained unmatched. The CDR3 totals 15 residues. The CDR3, as DNA: TGTGCCATCAGTGAGCGGTCTAGCGGGGACTACGAGCAGTACTTC. It is translated as CAISERSSGDYEQYF.

V gene TRBV2 combines with J gene TRBJ2-5; weak D call: TRBD2 (6 bases). Germline CDR1 is SNHLY and CDR2 is FYNNEI. The V end lost 6 bases, the J end lost 1 base, and 15 bases lay between the germline ends. The CDR3 is 15 residues long. DNA of the CDR3: TGTGCCAGCAGCCCTACGAGACTAGTCCAAGAGACCCAGTACTTC. It translates to CASSPTRLVQETQYF.

This clone occurred a few times. V and J are TRBV5-4 and TRBJ1-1; tentatively, D is TRBD1 (5 bases). V lost 2 bases, J lost 1 base, and 12 bases lay in between. Germline loops: CDR1 SGHNT, CDR2 YYREEE (reference sequence). This CDR3 region has 15 residues. The CDR3 here is CASSLAGPWNTEAFF. The CDR3 DNA reads as TGTGCCAGCAGCTTAGCGGGGCCCTGGAACACTGAAGCTTTCTTT.

V is TRBV10-3 and J is TRBJ2-7, with 11 positions matching TRBD1. This CDR3 region has 16 residues. Germline V gene lookup returns CDR1 ENHRY and CDR2 SYGVKD. The ends lost 2 bases at V and 0 bases at J; junction bases unmatched: 3. The CDR3 sequence: CAISELGTGGSYEQYF. The CDR3 DNA is TGTGCCATCAGTGAGCTAGGGACAGGGGGCTCCTACGAGCAGTACTTC.

The chain links TRBV7-9 to TRBJ1-1; D is ambiguous. V shed 1 base and J shed 6 bases, with 12 bases lying between them. The CDR3 covers 14 residues. Germline loops: CDR1 SEHNR, CDR2 FQNEAQ (reference sequence). The CDR3 protein is CASSLDRWSAEAFF. CDR3 coding DNA: TGTGCCAGCAGCTTAGATCGGTGGTCCGCTGAAGCTTTCTTT.

The J gene is TRBJ1-4, the V gene TRBV11-3, with 7 bases lining up with TRBD1. Germline-derived CDR1 and CDR2 are SGHNT and YENEEA. Unmatched junction bases numbered 10, after V lost 3 bases and J lost 3 bases. This CDR3 has 17 residues. The CDR3 reads CASSFGDSQLSNEKLFF. The CDR3 nucleotides are TGTGCCAGCAGCTTCGGGGACAGCCAATTGTCTAATGAAAAACTGTTTTTT.

V and J are TRBV7-2 and TRBJ2-1; a weak D match, TRBD2 (5 bases). The V end lost 5 bases, the J end lost 1 base, and 12 bases lay between the germline ends. The CDR3 length is 15 residues. Germline V gene lookup returns CDR1 SGHTA and CDR2 FQGNSA. DNA of the CDR3: TGTGCCAGCAGCGAGCCTCGGGGTTCCTACAATGAGCAGTTCTTC. Translating gives CASSEPRGSYNEQFF.

The V call is TRBV1, the J call TRBJ1-2; whether TRBD1, the table's D call, matches the DNA was not checked. TRBV1 counts as a pseudogene. The CDR3 runs to 13 residues. CDR3 protein: CTSSQDTNYGYTF. For the CDR3, the DNA is TGCACCAGCAGCCAAGACACTAACTATGGCTACACCTTC.